This TCR beta chain emerged from a study of blood T cell repertoires in COVID-19. Study background: PBMCs, B-cell-depleted T cells, or T cells provided the cDNA or gDNA that made up the material.

Clones were sequenced by immunoSEQ multiplex PCR, and TCRdb holds only the in-frame ones, with some missing. Here the sample spans more than 250,000 clones, 70% to 90% being singletons. Study members were between about 18 and 100 years old and lived in about two dozen US regions. In assigning cohorts, the study relied on participant-reported clinical history. Resolution of symptoms, clearance, or two negative PCRs was present in recovered Cohort 3 donors. This clone has a count of ten or more. In germline, CDR1 is KGHDR, CDR2 SFDVKD. The CDR3 extends over 13 amino acids. Between the trimmed V and J ends, which lost 4 bases and 7 bases, there was a span of 10 bases.

This rearrangement joins TRBV24-1 to TRBJ2-1; possibly TRBD2 for D (6 bases). Sequencing was done on a sample of PBMCs or T cells enriched from blood (not recorded which). This clonotype originated in a man younger than 40 who had recovered from COVID-19. The CDR3 sequence: CATSDGTANEQFF. DNA for the CDR3: TGTGCCACCAGTGACGGGACTGCTAATGAGCAGTTCTTC.